Presented here are 5 T cell receptor beta chains from one specimen sequenced in a study of T-cell reconstitution after alpha-beta-depleted transplantation in children. Unique molecular identifiers were used in preparing the TCRbeta library. Each CDR3 protein gets one entry after TCRdb re-called the PCR reads with MiXCR. Counted here are approximately 520,000 distinct CDR3 sequences, 9.5% to 12% occurring once; the ten biggest clones make up 14%. The sample in question was PBMCs, mostly from graft donor cells, obtained 180 days after TCRalphabeta/CD19-depleted stem cell transplant. The receptors were gathered from a female patient younger than 10 who had a stem cell transplant for aplastic anemia, so the T cells may come from the graft donor.

This clonotype was picked up many times. The CDR3 loop reads CASSLDGRDTEAFF. The CDR3 DNA reads as TGCGCCAGCAGCTTGGACGGCCGGGACACTGAAGCTTTCTTT. The V gene is TRBV5-1, the J gene TRBJ1-1; D is unresolved. Germline V lookup: CDR1 SGHRS, CDR2 YFSETQ. The CDR3 extends over 14 amino acids. V was pared by 0 bases and J by 3 bases, with 9 bases between.

This clonotype has just a few counts. This chain uses TRBV15 with TRBJ1-1, with unresolved D. The CDR3 has 13 amino acids. Germline-derived CDR1 and CDR2 are LNHNV and YYDKDF (reference sequence). V lost 3 bases, J lost 1 base, and 6 bases lay in between. The DNA of the CDR3 is TGTGCCACCAGCAGGCCTTCGAACACTGAAGCTTTCTTT. This sequence encodes CATSRPSNTEAFF.

The table lists this clonotype with a few counts. The genes are TRBV23-1 and TRBJ2-2; TRBD1 might be the D (5 bases). TRBV23-1 is recorded as an ORF, its role being uncertain. Trimming took 0 bases from V and 5 from J, leaving 7 bases between them. CDR3 length equals 14 residues. This CDR3 is CASSQSAGTGELFF. The DNA for the CDR3 is TGCGCCAGCAGTCAATCGGCAGGGACCGGGGAGCTGTTTTTT.

V is TRBV27 and J is TRBJ1-3; 8 nucleotides align to TRBD1. Per the germline V gene, CDR1 is MNHEY and CDR2 is SMNVEV (reference sequence). Trimming took 6 bases from V and 4 from J; bases not matched to a gene: 5. The CDR3 length is 14 residues. This chain's CDR3 is CASSQQGGGNTIYF. The CDR3 DNA reads TGTGCCAGCAGCCAACAGGGGGGCGGAAACACCATATATTTT.

The genes are TRBV7-6 and TRBJ1-5; 8 bases fit TRBD1. The CDR3 totals 17 residues. Germline CDR1 and CDR2: SGHVS and FNYEAQ. V was pared by 3 bases and J by 2 bases, with 9 bases of the junction left unmatched. CDR3 in DNA: TGTGCCAGCAGCTTGGACAGGGCCAGGGGTGGCAATCAGCCCCAGCATTTT. Amino acids: CASSLDRARGGNQPQHF. The full variable domain, with the rest looked up from reference TRBV7-6 and TRBJ1-5, is GAGVSQSPRYKVTKRGQDVALRCDPISGHVSLYWYRQALGQGPEFLTYFNYEAQQDKSGLPNDRFSAERPEGSISTLTIQRTEQRDSAMYRCASSLDRARGGNQPQHFGDGTRLSIL.